This is a list of T cell receptor beta chains from one sample in a study of OX40 agonist ivuxolimab in advanced cancers. Profiling relied on immunoSEQ multiplex PCR, and the TCRdb table lists in-frame clones only, not all of them. The sample records around 70,000 clones, around 90% being singletons. The source was CD4+ or CD8+ T cells sorted from blood, collected in a trial of the OX40 agonist ivuxolimab. These receptors were obtained from an adult with an advanced solid tumor such as melanoma, head and neck, liver or kidney cancer. The CDR3 runs from the conserved cysteine through the conserved F or W. A D gene is named only where the DNA matches it firmly.

>TRBV5-6|TRBJ1-2|TRBD1
CASSFPPPTGGRYGYTF
>TRBV4-1|TRBJ2-7|TRBD1
CASSPLLGQGFHEQYF
>TRBV9|TRBJ2-1|TRBD2
CASSAPLAGTPRNEQFF
>TRBV19|TRBJ1-1|.
CASNYPGTEAFF
>TRBV30|TRBJ1-1|TRBD1
CAWKTDRDGTEAFF
>TRBV25-1|TRBJ1-6|.
CASSEFVTDYNSPLHF
>TRBV7-9|TRBJ1-4|TRBD1
CASSLAPHRGRNEKLFF
>TRBV27|TRBJ1-5|.
CASSLLAGGNQPQHF
>TRBV4-3|TRBJ2-1|.
CASSQDRGPPYNEQFF
>TRBV5-4|TRBJ2-7|.
CALGGKYF
>TRBV6-5|TRBJ2-7|.
CATTPSGSSYEQYF
>TRBV5-4|TRBJ1-2|.
CASSLEDGYTF
>TRBV4-1|TRBJ2-1|.
CASSQDWPSKVNEQFF
>TRBV6-6|TRBJ2-7|.
CASSYSTGESYEQYF
>TRBV7-9|TRBJ2-5|.
CASSLVAGVGTQYF
>TRBV27|TRBJ2-1|TRBD1
CASSSGTGGYNEQFF
>TRBV7-6|TRBJ2-5|.
CASSLVGYQETQYF
>TRBV27|TRBJ2-2|.
CASSLLSPPSELFF
>TRBV11-2|TRBJ2-3|.
CASSLVLQGGTDTQYF
>TRBV5-6|TRBJ1-4|.
CASSATRDTTTNEKLFF
>TRBV6-5|TRBJ1-1|.
CASSYGPAYTEAFF
>TRBV6-1|TRBJ1-5|.
CASSDPENQPQHF
>TRBV27|TRBJ2-1|TRBD1
CASSLSGTAVLNEQFF
>TRBV9|TRBJ1-2|.
CASTPTGDYGYTF
>TRBV7-6|TRBJ2-7|.
CASSGESITYEQYF
>TRBV11-2|TRBJ1-1|.
CASSRPGEAFF
>TRBV9|TRBJ1-1|.
CASSVFSPPNTEAFF
>TRBV5-5|TRBJ1-4|.
CASSLWGNLNEKLFF
>TRBV11-2|TRBJ2-1|TRBD2
CASSRPPRLANEQFF
>TRBV5-1|TRBJ2-1|.
CASTTAGHNEQFF
>TRBV27|TRBJ1-2|.
CASSLSGSRGYTF
>TRBV15|TRBJ2-1|TRBD2
CATSSDGGSNEQFF
>TRBV6-5|TRBJ1-1|.
CASSQGYTEAFF
>TRBV5-1|TRBJ2-5|.
CASSDFLGSAQYF
>TRBV6-1|TRBJ1-1|.
CASSDGTANTEAFF
>TRBV9|TRBJ2-3|.
CASSPQGPPMQYF
>TRBV7-8|TRBJ1-2|.
CASSLAGALNYGYTF
>TRBV11-2|TRBJ2-7|.
CASSSSYEQYF
>TRBV6-1|TRBJ1-2|.
CASSELGYGYTF
>TRBV15|TRBJ2-5|.
CATSNSQGPQETQYF
>TRBV5-8|TRBJ2-1|.
CASSLRGPYNEQFF
>TRBV7-7|TRBJ1-6|.
CASSEGGPGSPLHF
>TRBV13|TRBJ2-7|.
CASSLGVGGYEQYF
>TRBV10-3|TRBJ2-1|.
CATLEGGASYNEQFF
>TRBV23-1|TRBJ2-7|TRBD2
CASSYAGGRRTYEQYF
>TRBV5-8|TRBJ2-5|TRBD2
CATRGGTETQYF
>TRBV15|TRBJ1-6|.
CATSRDQGRSSPLHF
>TRBV19|TRBJ2-1|.
CASSIHSPGSPYNEQFF
>TRBV7-9|TRBJ1-1|.
CASSLDREVTEAFF
>TRBV13|TRBJ1-2|.
CASSPWTERGYTF
>TRBV27|TRBJ2-7|.
CASSFFRDNYEQYF
>TRBV11-2|TRBJ1-6|.
CASSLDPVGGSPLHF
>TRBV11-2|TRBJ1-2|.
CASSLGGPPGYTF